This TCR beta chain originates from a study of CD8+ T cells in alopecia areata. Findings of the study overall: Scalp sequencing also captures normal skin's resident alphabeta T cells.

Germline CDR1 reads LNHDA; CDR2 reads SQIVND (reference sequence). V dropped 5 bases and J dropped 6; count of bases not matched to a gene: 3. CDR3 length: 15 amino acids. As the sequencing template, cDNA was produced by extracting RNA and reverse transcribing it. The table came from immunoSEQ multiplex PCR; TCRdb's copy has only in-frame clones and leaves some out. Found here are fewer than 150,000 clones, approximately 85% of them singletons; the top ten hold roughly 25%. Indicated treatment: oral pan-JAK inhibitor, 5-10 mg twice daily. This clone is a singleton in its sample. Its antigen is as yet unknown.

Here the sequenced sample was CD8+ T cells sorted from blood, taken at week 4, from a patient treated with tofacitinib. This clonotype was sampled from a human donor with alopecia areata. The V and J genes are TRBV19 and TRBJ2-1; 14 positions agree with TRBD2. In nucleotides, the CDR3 is TGTGCCAGTAGTCTCGGGACTAGCGGGGGCAATGAGCAGTTCTTC. It translates to CASSLGTSGGNEQFF. The full variable domain, rest sourced from reference TRBV19 and TRBJ2-1, is DGGITQSPKYLFRKEGQNVTLSCEQNLNHDAMYWYRQDPGQGLRLIYYSQIVNDFQKGDIAEGYSVSREKKESFPLTVTSAQKNPTAFYLCASSLGTSGGNEQFFGPGTRLTVL.